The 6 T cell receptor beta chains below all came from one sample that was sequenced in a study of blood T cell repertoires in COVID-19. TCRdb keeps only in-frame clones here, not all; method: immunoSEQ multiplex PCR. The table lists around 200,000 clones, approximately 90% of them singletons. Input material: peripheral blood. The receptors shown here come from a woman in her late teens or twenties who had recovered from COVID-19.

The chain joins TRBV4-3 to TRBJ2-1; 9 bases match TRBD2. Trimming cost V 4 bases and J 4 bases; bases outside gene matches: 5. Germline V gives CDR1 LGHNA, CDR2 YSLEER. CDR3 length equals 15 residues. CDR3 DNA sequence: TGCGCCAGCAGCCCGGGGACTAGCAGATACAATGAGCAGTTCTTC. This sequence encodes CASSPGTSRYNEQFF.

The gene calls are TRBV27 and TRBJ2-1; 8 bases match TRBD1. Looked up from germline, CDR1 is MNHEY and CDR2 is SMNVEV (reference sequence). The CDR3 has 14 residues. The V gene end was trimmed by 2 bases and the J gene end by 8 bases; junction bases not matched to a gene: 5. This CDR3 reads CASSLATGDDEQFF. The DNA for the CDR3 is TGTGCCAGCAGTTTAGCGACAGGGGACGATGAGCAGTTCTTC.

This CDR3 reads CASSVEDTYEQYF. DNA of the CDR3: TGTGCCAGCAGCGTCGAAGACACCTACGAGCAGTACTTC. The chain carries TRBV9 and TRBJ2-7; D uncertain. The CDR3 sequence is 13 residues long. V was shortened by 2 bases and J by 2 bases, with 8 bases between the two germline ends. Germline V CDR1 and CDR2: SGDLS, YYNGEE.

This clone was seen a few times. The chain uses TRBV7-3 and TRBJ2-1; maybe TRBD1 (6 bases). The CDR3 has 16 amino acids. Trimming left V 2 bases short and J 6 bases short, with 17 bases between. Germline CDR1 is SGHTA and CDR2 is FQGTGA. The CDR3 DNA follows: TGTGCCAGCAGCTTAGGCGTAGGGGGACCAAGCAATGAGCAGTTCTTC. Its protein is CASSLGVGGPSNEQFF.

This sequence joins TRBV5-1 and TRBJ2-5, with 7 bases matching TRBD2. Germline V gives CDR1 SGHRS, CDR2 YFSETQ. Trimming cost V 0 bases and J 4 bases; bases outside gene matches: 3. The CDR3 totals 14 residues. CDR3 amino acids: CASSLGTGGETQYF. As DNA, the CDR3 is TGCGCCAGCAGCTTGGGGACGGGGGGAGAGACCCAGTACTTC. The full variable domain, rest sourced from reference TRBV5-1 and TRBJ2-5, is KAGVTQTPRYLIKTRGQQVTLSCSPISGHRSVSWYQQTPGQGLQFLFEYFSETQRNKGNFPGRFSGRQFSNSRSEMNVSTLELGDSALYLCASSLGTGGETQYFGPGTRLLVL.

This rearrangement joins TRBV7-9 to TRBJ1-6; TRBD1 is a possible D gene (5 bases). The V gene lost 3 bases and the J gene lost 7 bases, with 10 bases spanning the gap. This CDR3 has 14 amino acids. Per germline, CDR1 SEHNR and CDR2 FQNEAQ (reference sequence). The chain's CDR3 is CASSFGQINSPLHF. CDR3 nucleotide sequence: TGTGCCAGCAGCTTTGGACAAATCAATTCACCCCTCCACTTT.